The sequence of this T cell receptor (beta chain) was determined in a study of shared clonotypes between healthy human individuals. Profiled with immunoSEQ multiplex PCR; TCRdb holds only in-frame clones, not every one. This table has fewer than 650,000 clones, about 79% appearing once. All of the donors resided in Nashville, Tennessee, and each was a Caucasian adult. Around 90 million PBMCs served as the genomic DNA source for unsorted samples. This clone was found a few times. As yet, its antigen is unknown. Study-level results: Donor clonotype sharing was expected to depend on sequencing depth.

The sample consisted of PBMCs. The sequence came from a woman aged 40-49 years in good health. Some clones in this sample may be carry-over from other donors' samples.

The CDR3 reads CAWSVALAGVTGELFF. The CDR3 DNA sequence: TGTGCCTGGAGTGTCGCCCTAGCGGGAGTCACCGGGGAGCTGTTTTTT. This chain uses TRBV30 with TRBJ2-2, with 10 nucleotides matching TRBD2. Germline CDR1 GTSNPN, CDR2 SVGIG (reference sequence). This CDR3 has 16 residues. J was trimmed by 4 bases and V by 0 bases; bases with no gene match: 5.